This T cell receptor (beta chain) came from a study of T cell repertoires in cytomegalovirus infection. For the study at large: CMV infection plus the matching HLA type was flagged by public TCR beta signatures.

One entry per CDR3 protein results from TCRdb running MiXCR on the reads. This sample has a few hundred thousand distinct CDR3 sequences, with over 20% found just once. CDR3 size: 11 residues. V was clipped by 10 bases and J by 8 bases, with 14 bases between them. Germline CDR1 is LNHDA and CDR2 is SQIVND (reference sequence). Whole-study findings and limits: HLA-C-restricted CMV clonotypes gave the most frequent clonotype in two of eight donors. Carriers of CMV and the relevant HLA type were discriminated by public TCR beta frequency.

In this sample, this clonotype turned up a few times. The antigen remains undetermined. The chain combines TRBV19 with TRBJ1-1; maybe TRBD1 (6 bases). Sequencing was performed on CD8+ T cells from PBMCs. This clonotype originated in a human donor in good health (CMV status not recorded). Some clones in this sample may be carry-over from other donors' samples. CDR3 amino acids: CAIERGLEAFF. The CDR3 DNA reads as TGTGCCATCGAAAGGGGGTTAGAAGCTTTCTTT.